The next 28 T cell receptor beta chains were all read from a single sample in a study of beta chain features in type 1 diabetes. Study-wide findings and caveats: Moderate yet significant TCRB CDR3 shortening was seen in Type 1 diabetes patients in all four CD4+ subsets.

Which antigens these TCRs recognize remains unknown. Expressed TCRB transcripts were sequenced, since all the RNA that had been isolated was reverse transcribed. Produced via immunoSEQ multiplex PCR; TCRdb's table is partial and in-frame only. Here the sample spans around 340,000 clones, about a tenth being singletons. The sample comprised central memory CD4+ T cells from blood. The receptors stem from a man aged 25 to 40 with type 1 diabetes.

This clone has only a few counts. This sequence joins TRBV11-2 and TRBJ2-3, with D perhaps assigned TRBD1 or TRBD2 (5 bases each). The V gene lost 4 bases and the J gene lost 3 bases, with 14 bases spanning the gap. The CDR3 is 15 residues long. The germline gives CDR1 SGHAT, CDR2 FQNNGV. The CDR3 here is CASSYWTEGTDTQYF. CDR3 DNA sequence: TGTGCCAGCAGCTATTGGACCGAGGGGACAGATACGCAGTATTTT.

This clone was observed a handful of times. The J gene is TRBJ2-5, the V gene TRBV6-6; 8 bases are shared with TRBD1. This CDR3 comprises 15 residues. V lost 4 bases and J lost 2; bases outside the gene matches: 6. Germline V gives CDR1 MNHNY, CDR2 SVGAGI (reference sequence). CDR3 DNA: TGTGCCAGCAGTTCCCGCGGGACAGGACAAGAGACCCAGTACTTC. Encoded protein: CASSSRGTGQETQYF.

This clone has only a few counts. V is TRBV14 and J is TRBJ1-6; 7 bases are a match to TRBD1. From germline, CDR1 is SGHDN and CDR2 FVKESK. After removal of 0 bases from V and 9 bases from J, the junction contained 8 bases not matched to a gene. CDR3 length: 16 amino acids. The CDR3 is CASSQDWGQITSPLHF. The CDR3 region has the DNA TGTGCCAGCAGCCAAGATTGGGGACAGATTACTTCACCCCTCCACTTT.

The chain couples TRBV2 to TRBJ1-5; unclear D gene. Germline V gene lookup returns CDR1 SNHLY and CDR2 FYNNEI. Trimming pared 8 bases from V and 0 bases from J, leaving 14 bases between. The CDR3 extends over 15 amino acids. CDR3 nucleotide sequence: TGTGCCAGCCTCAGTAGGAGGAATAGCAATCAGCCCCAGCATTTT. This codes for CASLSRRNSNQPQHF. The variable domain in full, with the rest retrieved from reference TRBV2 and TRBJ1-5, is EPEVTQTPSHQVTQMGQEVILRCVPISNHLYFYWYRQILGQKVEFLVSFYNNEISEKSEIFDDQFSVERPDGSNFTLKIRSTKLEDSAMYFCASLSRRNSNQPQHFGDGTRLSIL.

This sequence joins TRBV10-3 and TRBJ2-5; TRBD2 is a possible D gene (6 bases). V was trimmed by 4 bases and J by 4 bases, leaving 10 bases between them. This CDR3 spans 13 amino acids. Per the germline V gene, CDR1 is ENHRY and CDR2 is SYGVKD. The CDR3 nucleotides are TGTGCCATCAGTGGGGGGGACCGAGAGACCCAGTACTTC. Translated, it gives CAISGGDRETQYF.

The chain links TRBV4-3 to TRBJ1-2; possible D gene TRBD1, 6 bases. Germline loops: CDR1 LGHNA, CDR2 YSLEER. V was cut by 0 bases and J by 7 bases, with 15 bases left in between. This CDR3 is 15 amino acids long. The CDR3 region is CASSQDWGAVSGYTF. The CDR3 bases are TGCGCCAGCAGCCAAGATTGGGGGGCAGTAAGTGGCTACACCTTC.

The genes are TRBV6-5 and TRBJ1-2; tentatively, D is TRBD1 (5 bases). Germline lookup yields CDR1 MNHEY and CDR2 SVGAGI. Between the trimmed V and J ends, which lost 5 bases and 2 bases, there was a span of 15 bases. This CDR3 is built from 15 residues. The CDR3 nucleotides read TGTGCCAGCAGTCTGGGGGGAACGGAGAACTATGGCTACACCTTC. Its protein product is CASSLGGTENYGYTF.

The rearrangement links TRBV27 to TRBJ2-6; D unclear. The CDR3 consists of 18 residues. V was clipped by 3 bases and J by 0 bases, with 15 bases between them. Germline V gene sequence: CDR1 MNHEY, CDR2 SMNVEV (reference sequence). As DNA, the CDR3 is TGTGCCAGCAGTTTGCGACCTCCTGGAAACTCTGGGGCCAACGTCCTGACTTTC. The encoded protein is CASSLRPPGNSGANVLTF. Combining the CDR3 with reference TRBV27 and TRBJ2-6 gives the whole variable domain EAQVTQNPRYLITVTGKKLTVTCSQNMNHEYMSWYRQDPGLGLRQIYYSMNVEVTDKGDVPEGYKVSRKEKRNFPLILESPSPNQTSLYFCASSLRPPGNSGANVLTFGAGSRLTVL.

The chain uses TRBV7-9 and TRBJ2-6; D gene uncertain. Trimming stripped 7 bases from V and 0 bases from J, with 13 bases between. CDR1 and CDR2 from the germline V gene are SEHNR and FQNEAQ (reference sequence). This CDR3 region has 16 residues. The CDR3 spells CASTAGSYSGANVLTF. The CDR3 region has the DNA TGTGCCAGCACGGCTGGCTCCTACTCTGGGGCCAACGTCCTGACTTTC.

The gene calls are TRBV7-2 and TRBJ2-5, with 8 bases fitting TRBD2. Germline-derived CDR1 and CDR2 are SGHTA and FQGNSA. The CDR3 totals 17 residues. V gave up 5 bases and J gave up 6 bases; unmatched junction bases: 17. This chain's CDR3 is CASSPTDGGAGRKTQYF. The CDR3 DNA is TGTGCCAGCAGCCCGACGGACGGGGGGGCTGGGAGGAAGACCCAGTACTTC.

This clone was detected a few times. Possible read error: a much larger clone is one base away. CDR3 sequence reads: CASSLAGQGTEAFF. CDR3 nucleotide sequence: TGTGCCAGCAGCTTGGCGGGACAGGGCACTGAAGCTTTCTTT. J is TRBJ1-1 and V is TRBV5-8; TRBD1 aligns across 9 bases. Germline CDR1 reads SGHTS; CDR2 reads YDEGEE. V dropped 0 bases and J dropped 4; count of bases not matched to a gene: 1. This CDR3 is built from 14 residues. Full variable domain (missing parts from reference TRBV5-8 and TRBJ1-1): EAGVTQSPTHLIKTRGQQATLRCSPISGHTSVYWYQQALGLGLQFLLWYDEGEERNRGNFPPRFSGRQFPNYSSELNVNALELEDSALYLCASSLAGQGTEAFFGQGTRLTVV.

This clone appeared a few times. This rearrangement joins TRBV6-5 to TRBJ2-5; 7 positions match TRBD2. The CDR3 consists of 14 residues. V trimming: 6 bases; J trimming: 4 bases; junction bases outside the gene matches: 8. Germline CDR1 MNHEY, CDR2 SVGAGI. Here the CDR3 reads CASRGLAEGETQYF. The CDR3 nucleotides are TGTGCCAGCAGGGGGCTAGCGGAGGGAGAGACCCAGTACTTC.

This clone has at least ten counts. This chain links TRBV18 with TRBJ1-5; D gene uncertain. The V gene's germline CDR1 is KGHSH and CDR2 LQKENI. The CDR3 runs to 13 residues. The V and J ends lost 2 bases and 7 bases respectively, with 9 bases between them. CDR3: CASSPGGFQPQHF. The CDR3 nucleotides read TGTGCCAGCTCACCAGGAGGGTTCCAGCCCCAGCATTTT.

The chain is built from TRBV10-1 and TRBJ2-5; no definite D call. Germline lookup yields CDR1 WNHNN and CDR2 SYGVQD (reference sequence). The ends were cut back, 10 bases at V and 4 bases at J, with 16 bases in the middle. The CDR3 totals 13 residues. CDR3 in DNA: TGCGCCACTTCTCCGGGCCGAGGAGAGACCCAGTACTTC. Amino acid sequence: CATSPGRGETQYF.

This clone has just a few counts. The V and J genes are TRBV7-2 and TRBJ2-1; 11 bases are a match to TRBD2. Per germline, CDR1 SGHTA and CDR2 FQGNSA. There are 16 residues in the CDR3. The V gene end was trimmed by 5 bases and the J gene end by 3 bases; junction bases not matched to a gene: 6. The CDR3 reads CASSLRTSGFYNEQFF. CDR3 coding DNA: TGTGCCAGCAGCCTAAGGACTAGCGGGTTCTACAATGAGCAGTTCTTC. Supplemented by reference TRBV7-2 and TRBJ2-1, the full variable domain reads GAGVSQSPSNKVTEKGKDVELRCDPISGHTALYWYRQSLGQGLEFLIYFQGNSAPDKSGLPSDRFSAERTGGSVSTLTIQRTQQEDSAVYLCASSLRTSGFYNEQFFGPGTRLTVL.

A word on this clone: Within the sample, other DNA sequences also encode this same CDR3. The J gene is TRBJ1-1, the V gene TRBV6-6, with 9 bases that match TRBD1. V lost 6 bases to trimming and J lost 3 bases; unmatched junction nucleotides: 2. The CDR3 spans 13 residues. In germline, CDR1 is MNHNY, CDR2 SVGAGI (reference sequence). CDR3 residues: CASSRTGDTEAFF. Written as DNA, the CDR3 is TGTGCCAGCAGCCGGACAGGGGACACTGAAGCTTTCTTT.

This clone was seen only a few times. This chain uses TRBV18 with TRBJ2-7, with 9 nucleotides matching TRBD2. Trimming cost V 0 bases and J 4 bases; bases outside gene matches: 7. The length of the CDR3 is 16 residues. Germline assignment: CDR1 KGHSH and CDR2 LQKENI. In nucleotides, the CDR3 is TGTGCCAGCTCACCACCGAAGGCGGGGGGGCCGTACGAGCAGTACTTC. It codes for CASSPPKAGGPYEQYF.

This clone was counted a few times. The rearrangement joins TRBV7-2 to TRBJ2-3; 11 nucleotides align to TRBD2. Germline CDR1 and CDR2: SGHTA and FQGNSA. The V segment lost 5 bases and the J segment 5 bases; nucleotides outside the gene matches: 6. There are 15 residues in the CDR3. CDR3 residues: CASSTNGLAGDTQYF. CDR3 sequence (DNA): TGTGCCAGCAGCACGAACGGACTAGCGGGAGATACGCAGTATTTT.

CDR3 sequence (DNA): TGTGCCATAGCTGCGGGGAGGGAAGAAAAACTGTTTTTT. Translation gives CAIAAGREEKLFF. This rearrangement joins TRBV10-3 to TRBJ1-4; D gene uncertain. Trimming took off 9 bases at V and 8 bases at J, with 16 bases between the two ends. Germline assignment: CDR1 ENHRY and CDR2 SYGVKD. There are 13 residues in the CDR3.

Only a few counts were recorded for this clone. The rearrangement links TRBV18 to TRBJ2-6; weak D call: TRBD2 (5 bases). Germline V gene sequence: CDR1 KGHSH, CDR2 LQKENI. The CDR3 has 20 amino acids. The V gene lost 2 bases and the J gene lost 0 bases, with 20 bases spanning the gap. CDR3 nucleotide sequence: TGTGCCAGCTCACCAGTCTATCCGGGATCCCTTCTCTCTGGGGCCAACGTCCTGACTTTC. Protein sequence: CASSPVYPGSLLSGANVLTF.

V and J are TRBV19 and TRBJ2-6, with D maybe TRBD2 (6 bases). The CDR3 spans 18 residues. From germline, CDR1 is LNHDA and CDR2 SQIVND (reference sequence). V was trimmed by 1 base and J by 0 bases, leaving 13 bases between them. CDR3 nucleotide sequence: TGTGCCAGTAGTATAGTCGGGGGTCCCCGCTCTGGGGCCAACGTCCTGACTTTC. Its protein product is CASSIVGGPRSGANVLTF.

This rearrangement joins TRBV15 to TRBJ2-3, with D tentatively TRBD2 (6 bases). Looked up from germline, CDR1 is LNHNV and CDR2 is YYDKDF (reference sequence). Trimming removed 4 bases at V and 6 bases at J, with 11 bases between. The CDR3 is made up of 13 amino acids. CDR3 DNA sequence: TGTGCCACCAGCACGGGGGATTATGATACGCAGTATTTT. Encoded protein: CATSTGDYDTQYF.

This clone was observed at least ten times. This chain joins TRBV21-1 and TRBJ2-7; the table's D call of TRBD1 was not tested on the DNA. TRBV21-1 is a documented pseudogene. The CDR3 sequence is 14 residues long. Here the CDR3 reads CASIGGTGIHEQYF. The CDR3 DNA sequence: TGTGCCAGCATCGGAGGGACAGGGATACACGAGCAGTACTTC.

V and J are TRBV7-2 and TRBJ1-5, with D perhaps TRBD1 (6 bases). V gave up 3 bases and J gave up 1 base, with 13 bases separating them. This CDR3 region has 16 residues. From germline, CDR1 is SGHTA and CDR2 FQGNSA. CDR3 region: CASSFLGAQSNQPQHF. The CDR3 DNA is TGTGCCAGCAGCTTTTTGGGGGCCCAGAGCAATCAGCCCCAGCATTTT.

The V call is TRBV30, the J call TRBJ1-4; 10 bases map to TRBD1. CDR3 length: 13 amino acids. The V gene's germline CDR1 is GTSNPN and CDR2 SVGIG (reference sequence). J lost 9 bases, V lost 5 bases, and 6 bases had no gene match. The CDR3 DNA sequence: TGTGCCTGGTCCGGGACAGGGGCGAAAAAACTGTTTTTT. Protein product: CAWSGTGAKKLFF.

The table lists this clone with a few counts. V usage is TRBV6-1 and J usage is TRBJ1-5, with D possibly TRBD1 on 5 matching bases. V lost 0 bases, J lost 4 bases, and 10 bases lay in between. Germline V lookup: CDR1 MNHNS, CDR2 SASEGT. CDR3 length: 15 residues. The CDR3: CASSEADSVNQPQHF. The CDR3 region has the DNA TGTGCCAGCAGTGAAGCAGACAGTGTTAATCAGCCCCAGCATTTT.

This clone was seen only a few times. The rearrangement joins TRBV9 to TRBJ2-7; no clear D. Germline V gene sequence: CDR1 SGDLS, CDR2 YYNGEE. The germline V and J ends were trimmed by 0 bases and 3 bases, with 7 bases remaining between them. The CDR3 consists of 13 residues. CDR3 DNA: TGTGCCAGCAGCGTAGATGAAGGCTACGAGCAGTACTTC. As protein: CASSVDEGYEQYF.

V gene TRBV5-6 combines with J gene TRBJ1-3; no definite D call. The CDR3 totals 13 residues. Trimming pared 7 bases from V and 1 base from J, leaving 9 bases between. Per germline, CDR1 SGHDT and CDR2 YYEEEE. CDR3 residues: CASASGSGNTIYF. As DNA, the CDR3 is TGTGCCAGCGCGAGTGGGTCTGGAAACACCATATATTTT.